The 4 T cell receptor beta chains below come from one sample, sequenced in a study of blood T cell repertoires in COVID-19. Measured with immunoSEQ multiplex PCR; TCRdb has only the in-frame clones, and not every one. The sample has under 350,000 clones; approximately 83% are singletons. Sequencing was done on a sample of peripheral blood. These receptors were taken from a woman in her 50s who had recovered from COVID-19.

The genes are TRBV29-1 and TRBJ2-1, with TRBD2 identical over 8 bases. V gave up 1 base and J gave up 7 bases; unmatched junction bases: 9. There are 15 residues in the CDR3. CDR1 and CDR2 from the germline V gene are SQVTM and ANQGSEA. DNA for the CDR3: TGCAGCGTTGAAGTTGGTGCGGGAGGAGAGAATGAGCAGTTCTTC. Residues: CSVEVGAGGENEQFF.

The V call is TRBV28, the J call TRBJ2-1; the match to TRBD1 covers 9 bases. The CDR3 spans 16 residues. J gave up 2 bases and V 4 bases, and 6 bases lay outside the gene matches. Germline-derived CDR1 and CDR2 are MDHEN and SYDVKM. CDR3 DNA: TGTGCCAGCAGTTCAGGACAGGGGCTGGCCTACAATGAGCAGTTCTTC. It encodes CASSSGQGLAYNEQFF.

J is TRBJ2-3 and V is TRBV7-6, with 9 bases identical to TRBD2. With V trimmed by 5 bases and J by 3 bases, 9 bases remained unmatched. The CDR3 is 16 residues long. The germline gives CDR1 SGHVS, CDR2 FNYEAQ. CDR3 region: CASSHRGLATTDTQYF. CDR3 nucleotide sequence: TGTGCCAGCAGCCACCGGGGACTAGCCACAACAGATACGCAGTATTTT.

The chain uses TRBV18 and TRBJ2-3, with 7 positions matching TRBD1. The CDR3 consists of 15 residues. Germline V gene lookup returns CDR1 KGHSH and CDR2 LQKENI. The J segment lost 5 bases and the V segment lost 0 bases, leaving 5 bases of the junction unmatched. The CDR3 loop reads CASSPPAGGGDTQYF. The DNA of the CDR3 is TGTGCCAGCTCACCACCGGCAGGGGGTGGAGATACGCAGTATTTT.